The source of this T cell receptor (beta chain) is a study of cytomegalovirus exposure and HLA in healthy donors. Points from the study as a whole: Investigators reported 150 to 200 TCR beta chains as tied to cytomegalovirus. A few chains linked to CMV were shown in vitro to be specific for CMV antigens. Reports showed the classifier diagnosing cytomegalovirus status with high specificity and sensitivity.

Germline lookup yields CDR1 SGHRS and CDR2 YFSETQ. The CDR3 contains 14 residues. V lost 2 bases and J lost 3; bases outside the gene matches: 3. The assay was immunoSEQ multiplex PCR, and TCRdb's table has in-frame clones only and misses some. The sample carries over 110,000 clones, more than 85% recorded once. About this clone: Its antigen is currently unknown.

The TCR originated in a man aged 18 to 30 in good health and CMV-seropositive. Sequenced material: PBMCs. The chain combines TRBV5-1 with TRBJ2-5, with 8 bases aligning to TRBD1. The CDR3 reads CASSFGQGEETQYF. In nucleotides, the CDR3 is TGCGCCAGCAGCTTTGGACAGGGCGAAGAGACCCAGTACTTC.